This T cell receptor (beta chain) was documented in a study of blood T cell repertoires in COVID-19. About the research overall: Material from acute and convalescent COVID-19 was sourced from the United States, Italy and Spain.

CDR3 size: 13 residues. The germline V gene has CDR1 SGHAT and CDR2 FQNNGV. Trimming at V came to 5 bases and at J to 6 bases, leaving 3 bases not matched to a gene. Repertoires were generated with immunoSEQ multiplex PCR, while TCRdb's copy carries only in-frame clones and drops some. The data hold a few hundred thousand clones, with about 88% observed a single time. This study enrolled people aged about 18 to 95 from roughly 24 US geographic areas. This clonotype was obtained from a middle-aged woman who had recovered from COVID-19. The sample was PBMCs or T cells enriched from blood (not recorded which). This rearrangement joins TRBV11-2 to TRBJ2-2; TRBD1 agrees at 7 bases. In DNA form, the CDR3 reads TGTGCCAGCAGCATCACAGGGGCCGGGGAGCTGTTTTTT. It specifies CASSITGAGELFF.